This T cell receptor beta chain comes out of a study of cytomegalovirus exposure and HLA in healthy donors. Findings and limits, study-wide: High sensitivity and specificity were reportedly achieved when the classifier diagnosed cytomegalovirus status. Accurate prediction of HLA-A and HLA-B alleles (for most subjects) was reportedly achieved from TCR beta sequences. A link between a missense DCLRE1C variant and TCR beta V- and J-gene trimming emerged from a later analysis.

Every donor was a healthy person donating bone marrow. The PCR was carried out with 60 Vbeta primers and 13 Jbeta primers. Clones were read by immunoSEQ multiplex PCR, and TCRdb kept only the in-frame ones, dropping some. The sample contains approximately 150,000 clones, roughly 71% of which appear only once. This clone was seen a few times. Antigen: not known. Source material: PBMCs. The source is a male donor in good health and CMV-seropositive.

CDR3 amino acids: CASSLGTVQETQYF. In DNA, the CDR3 is TGTGCCAGCAGCCTCGGGACAGTTCAAGAGACCCAGTACTTC. This sequence joins TRBV5-4 and TRBJ2-5; 7 bases align to TRBD1. The germline gives CDR1 SGHNT, CDR2 YYREEE (reference sequence). CDR3 length: 14 amino acids. Trimming at V came to 4 bases and at J to 2 bases, leaving 5 bases not matched to a gene.